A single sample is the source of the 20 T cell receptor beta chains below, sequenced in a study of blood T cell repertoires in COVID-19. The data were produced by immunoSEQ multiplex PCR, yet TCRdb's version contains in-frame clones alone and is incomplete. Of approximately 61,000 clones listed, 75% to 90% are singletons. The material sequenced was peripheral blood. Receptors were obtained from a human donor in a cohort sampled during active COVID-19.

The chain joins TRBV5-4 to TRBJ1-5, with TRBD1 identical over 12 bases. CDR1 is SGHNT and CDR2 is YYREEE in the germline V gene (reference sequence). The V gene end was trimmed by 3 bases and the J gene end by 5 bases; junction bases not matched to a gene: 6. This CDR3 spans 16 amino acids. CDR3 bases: TGTGCCAGCAGCTCGACCGGGACAGGGGGCGATCAGCCCCAGCATTTT. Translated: CASSSTGTGGDQPQHF.

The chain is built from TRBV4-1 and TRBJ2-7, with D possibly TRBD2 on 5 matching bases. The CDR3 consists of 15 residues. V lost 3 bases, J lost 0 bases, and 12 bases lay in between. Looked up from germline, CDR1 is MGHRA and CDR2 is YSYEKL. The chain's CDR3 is CASSHDYPSSYEQYF. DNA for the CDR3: TGCGCCAGCAGCCACGACTACCCGAGCTCCTACGAGCAGTACTTC.

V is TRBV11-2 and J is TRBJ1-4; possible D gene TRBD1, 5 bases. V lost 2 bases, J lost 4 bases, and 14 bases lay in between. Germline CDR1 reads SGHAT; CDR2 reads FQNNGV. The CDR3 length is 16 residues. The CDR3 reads CASSLFGIGGNEKLFF. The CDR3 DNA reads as TGTGCCAGCAGCTTATTCGGTATCGGGGGTAATGAAAAACTGTTTTTT.

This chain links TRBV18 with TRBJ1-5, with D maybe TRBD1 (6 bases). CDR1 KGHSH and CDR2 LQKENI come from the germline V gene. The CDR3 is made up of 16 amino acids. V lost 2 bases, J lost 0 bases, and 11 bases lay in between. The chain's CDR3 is CASSPSDSRSNQPQHF. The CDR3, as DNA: TGTGCCAGCTCACCATCGGACAGCCGTAGCAATCAGCCCCAGCATTTT. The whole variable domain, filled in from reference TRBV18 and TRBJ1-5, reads NAGVMQNPRHLVRRRGQEARLRCSPMKGHSHVYWYRQLPEEGLKFMVYLQKENIIDESGMPKERFSAEFPKEGPSILRIQQVVRGDSAAYFCASSPSDSRSNQPQHFGDGTRLSIL.

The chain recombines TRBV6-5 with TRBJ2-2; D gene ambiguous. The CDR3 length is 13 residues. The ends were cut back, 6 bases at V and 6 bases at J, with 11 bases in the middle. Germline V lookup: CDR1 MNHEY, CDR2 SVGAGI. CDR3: CASRAGLAGELFF. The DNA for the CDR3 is TGTGCCAGCAGGGCAGGTCTGGCCGGGGAGCTGTTTTTT.

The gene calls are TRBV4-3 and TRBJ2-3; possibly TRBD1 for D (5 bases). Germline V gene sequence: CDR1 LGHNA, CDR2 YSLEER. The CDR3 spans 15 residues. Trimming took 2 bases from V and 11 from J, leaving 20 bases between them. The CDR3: CASSQNGQGISRQYF. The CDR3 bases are TGCGCCAGCAGCCAAAACGGGCAGGGTATAAGTAGGCAGTATTTT.

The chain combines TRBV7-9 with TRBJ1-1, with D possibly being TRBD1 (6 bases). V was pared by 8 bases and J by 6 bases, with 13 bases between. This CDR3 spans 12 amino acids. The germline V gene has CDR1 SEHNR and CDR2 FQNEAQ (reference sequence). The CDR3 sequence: CASHKGGSEAFF. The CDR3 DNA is TGTGCCAGCCATAAGGGGGGGTCTGAAGCTTTCTTT.

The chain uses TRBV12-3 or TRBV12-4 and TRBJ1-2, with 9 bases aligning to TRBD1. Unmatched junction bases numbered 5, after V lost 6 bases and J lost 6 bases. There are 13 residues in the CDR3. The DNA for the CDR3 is TGTGCCAGCAGGCCCACAGGGGGCAATGGCTACACCTTC. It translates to CASRPTGGNGYTF.

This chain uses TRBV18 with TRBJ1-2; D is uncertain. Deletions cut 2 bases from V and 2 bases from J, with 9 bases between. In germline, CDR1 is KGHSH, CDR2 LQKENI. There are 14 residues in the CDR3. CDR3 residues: CASSPSGSNYGYTF. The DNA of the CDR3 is TGTGCCAGCTCACCATCGGGGTCCAACTATGGCTACACCTTC.

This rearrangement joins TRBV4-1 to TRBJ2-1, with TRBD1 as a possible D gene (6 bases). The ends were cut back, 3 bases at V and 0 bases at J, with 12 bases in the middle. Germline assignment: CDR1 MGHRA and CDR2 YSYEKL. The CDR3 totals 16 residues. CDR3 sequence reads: CASSHPWDNSYNEQFF. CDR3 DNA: TGCGCCAGCAGCCACCCGTGGGACAACTCCTACAATGAGCAGTTCTTC.

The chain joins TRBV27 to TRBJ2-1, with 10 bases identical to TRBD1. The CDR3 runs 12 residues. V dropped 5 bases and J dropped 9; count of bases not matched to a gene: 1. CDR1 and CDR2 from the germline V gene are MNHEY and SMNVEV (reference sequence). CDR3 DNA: TGTGCCAGCAGTGACAGGGGGCTTGAGCAGTTCTTC. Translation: CASSDRGLEQFF.

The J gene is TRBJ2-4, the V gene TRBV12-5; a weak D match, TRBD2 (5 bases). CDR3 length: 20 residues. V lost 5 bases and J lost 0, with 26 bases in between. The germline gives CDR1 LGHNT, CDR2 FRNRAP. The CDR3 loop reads CASGPPLGSVSSLAKNIQYF. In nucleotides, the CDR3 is TGTGCTAGTGGTCCCCCCCTGGGGAGCGTAAGTTCCCTAGCCAAAAACATTCAGTACTTC.

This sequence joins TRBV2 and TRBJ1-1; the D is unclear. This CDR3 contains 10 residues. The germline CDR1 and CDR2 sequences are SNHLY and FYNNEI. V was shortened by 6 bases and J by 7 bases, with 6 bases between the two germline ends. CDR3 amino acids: CASSDYEAFF. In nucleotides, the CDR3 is TGTGCCAGCAGCGACTATGAAGCTTTCTTT.

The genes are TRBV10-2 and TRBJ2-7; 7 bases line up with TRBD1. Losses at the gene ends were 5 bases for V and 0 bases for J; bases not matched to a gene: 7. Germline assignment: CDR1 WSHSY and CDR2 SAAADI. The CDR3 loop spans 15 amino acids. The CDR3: CASSTFGTASYEQYF. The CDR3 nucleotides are TGCGCCAGCAGTACCTTCGGGACAGCCTCCTACGAGCAGTACTTC.

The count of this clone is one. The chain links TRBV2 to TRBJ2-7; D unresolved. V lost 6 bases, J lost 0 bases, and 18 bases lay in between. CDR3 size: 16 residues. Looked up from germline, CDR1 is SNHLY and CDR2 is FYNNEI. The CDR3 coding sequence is TGTGCCAGCAGGGCATTTTGGGCTCTGAGCTCCTACGAGCAGTACTTC. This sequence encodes CASRAFWALSSYEQYF.

The CDR3 loop is CATTAGGEEGYTF. In DNA form, the CDR3 reads TGTGCCACCACTGCAGGGGGCGAGGAAGGCTACACCTTC. J is TRBJ1-2 and V is TRBV24-1; TRBD1 matches at 8 bases. Germline CDR1 KGHDR, CDR2 SFDVKD. The V gene end was trimmed by 8 bases and the J gene end by 8 bases; junction bases not matched to a gene: 9. The CDR3 consists of 13 residues.

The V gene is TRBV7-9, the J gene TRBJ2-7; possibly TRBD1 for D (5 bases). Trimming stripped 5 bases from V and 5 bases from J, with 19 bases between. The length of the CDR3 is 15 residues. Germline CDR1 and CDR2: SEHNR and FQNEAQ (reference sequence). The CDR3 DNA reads TGTGCCAGCAGCGAGAGCAACGCCCGGACAAACGAGCAGTACTTC. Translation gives CASSESNARTNEQYF.

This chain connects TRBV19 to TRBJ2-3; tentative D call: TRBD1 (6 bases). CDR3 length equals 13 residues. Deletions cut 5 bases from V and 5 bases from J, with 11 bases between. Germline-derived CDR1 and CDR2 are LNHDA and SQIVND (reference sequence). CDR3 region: CASSPQGRDTQYF. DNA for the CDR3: TGTGCCAGTAGTCCCCAGGGGAGAGATACGCAGTATTTT.

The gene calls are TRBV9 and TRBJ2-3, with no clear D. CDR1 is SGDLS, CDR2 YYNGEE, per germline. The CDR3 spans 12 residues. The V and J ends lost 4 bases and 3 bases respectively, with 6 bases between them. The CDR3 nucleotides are TGTGCCAGCAGCTCCCGGACAGATACGCAGTATTTT. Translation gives CASSSRTDTQYF.

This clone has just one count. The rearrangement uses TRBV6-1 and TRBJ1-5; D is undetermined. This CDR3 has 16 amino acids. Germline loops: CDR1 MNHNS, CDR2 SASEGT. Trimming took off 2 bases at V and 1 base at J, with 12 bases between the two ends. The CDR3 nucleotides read TGTGCCAGCAGTGAATTGGGGTCGGGGAGCAATCAGCCCCAGCATTTT. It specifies CASSELGSGSNQPQHF.